The clone carrying this T cell receptor beta chain came up a few times. Its antigen is unknown. PCR primers comprised 60 Vbeta and 13 Jbeta primers. In the original workflow: Later work found 74 million or so unique TCR beta chains, with some 11 million shared. The method was immunoSEQ multiplex PCR; TCRdb's version includes in-frame clones alone and lacks a portion of them. V and J calls and clone size follow that table, whereas D and trimming were derived from the DNA. The sample includes 130,000 or so clones, over 8.5% seen only once; the top ten take around 6%. This sample stems from a study of cytomegalovirus exposure and HLA in healthy donors. CDR1 and CDR2 (germline): GTSNPN, SVGIG (reference sequence). V lost 5 bases, J lost 0 bases, and 5 bases lay in between. This CDR3 has 12 residues. Overall study results and limits: In presence/absence analyses, roughly uniform sequencing depth across donors was assumed. In a later analysis, at a false discovery rate of 0.05, under 20,000 TCR beta sequences were associated with HLA alleles. Accurate prediction of HLA-A and HLA-B alleles (for most subjects) was reportedly achieved from TCR beta sequences.

The chain is built from TRBV30 and TRBJ1-3; D not certain. The receptor comes from a woman in her forties in good health and CMV-seropositive. Sequenced: PBMCs. Here the CDR3 DNA reads TGTGCCTGGGGAGACTCTGGAAACACCATATATTTT. Translating gives CAWGDSGNTIYF. The full variable domain, rest sourced from reference TRBV30 and TRBJ1-3, is SQTIHQWPATLVQPVGSPLSLECTVEGTSNPNLYWYRQAAGRGLQLLFYSVGIGQISSEVPQNLSASRPQDRQFILSSKKLLLSDSGFYLCAWGDSGNTIYFGEGSWLTVV.